One and the same sample provided the 11 T cell receptor beta chains below, sequenced in a study of identical twins' blood T cells (dated by TCRdb to about 2013). The library was produced with 5' RACE. The run used an Illumina Genome Analyzer IIx. TCRdb passed the public sequencing reads through fastp at Q25 and MiXCR, retaining productive beta sequences. All rows with the same CDR3 protein become a single entry with the most common DNA and genes. The sample table holds 350,000 to 400,000 distinct CDR3 sequences, of which 25% to 35% were seen once. About 6% of the sample is held by the ten biggest clonotypes. The sample comprised PBMCs. Every receptor here comes from a woman aged 18-49 years in good health.

This clonotype occurred a few times. This sequence joins TRBV7-9 and TRBJ1-3; D is unclear. Trimming took 5 bases from V and 5 from J, leaving 10 bases between them. The CDR3 totals 13 residues. Germline lookup yields CDR1 SEHNR and CDR2 FQNEAQ (reference sequence). CDR3: CASSGTARNTIYF. The CDR3 bases are TGTGCCAGCAGCGGAACTGCTAGAAACACCATATATTTT.

This clonotype has only a few counts. The chain combines TRBV28 with TRBJ1-2; a possible D gene is TRBD1 (5 bases). V lost 9 bases, J lost 1 base, and 21 bases lay in between. Germline CDR1 MDHEN, CDR2 SYDVKM. This CDR3 is built from 16 residues. CDR3: CASRGFPGRINYGYTF. The CDR3 nucleotides are TGTGCCAGTAGAGGGTTCCCGGGACGGATTAACTATGGCTACACCTTC.

This clonotype was picked up many times. Relative to the germline gene, one junction end is altered; a read error may explain this. V usage is TRBV6-7 and J usage is TRBJ1-5; perhaps TRBD1 as D (6 bases). TRBV6-7 is noted as an ORF with a role that remains uncertain. The CDR3 length is 9 residues. The CDR3 reads CARTTRGYF. CDR3 nucleotide sequence: TGTGCCCGGACAACTAGGGGGTATTTT.

The J gene is TRBJ1-3, the V gene TRBV12-3 or TRBV12-4; 7 bases fit TRBD1. V lost 6 bases to trimming and J lost 1 base; unmatched junction nucleotides: 3. The CDR3 contains 14 residues. The CDR3 DNA is TGTGCCAGCAGCTTACAGGGGTCTGGAAACACCATATATTTT. Amino acids: CASSLQGSGNTIYF.

This chain connects TRBV29-1 to TRBJ2-3; TRBD2 aligns across 11 bases. The germline V gene has CDR1 SQVTM and CDR2 ANQGSEA. This CDR3 is built from 11 residues. V gave up 6 bases and J gave up 15 bases; unmatched junction bases: 8. DNA of the CDR3: TGCAGCGTCGTGGGTAGCGGGAGGGTCTATTTT. This encodes CSVVGSGRVYF.

In this sample, this clonotype turned up a few times. This chain joins TRBV11-2 and TRBJ2-4; D gene uncertain. Looked up from germline, CDR1 is SGHAT and CDR2 is FQNNGV. Trimming cost V 4 bases and J 2 bases, with 12 bases left between them. The CDR3 spans 15 residues. The CDR3 coding sequence is TGTGCCAGCAGCTACAGCGACGGATCCAAAAACATTCAGTACTTC. It codes for CASSYSDGSKNIQYF.

The genes are TRBV10-2 and TRBJ2-1, with 8 bases lining up with TRBD2. J lost 1 base, V lost 3 bases, and 5 bases had no gene match. The CDR3 length is 16 residues. Germline CDR1 is WSHSY and CDR2 is SAAADI. CDR3 amino acids: CASSDRGGVSYNEQFF. CDR3 in DNA: TGCGCCAGCAGTGATCGGGGGGGTGTTTCCTACAATGAGCAGTTCTTC.

This chain uses TRBV19 with TRBJ1-5, with a tentative D call TRBD1 (5 bases). The CDR3 loop spans 16 amino acids. The germline V and J ends were trimmed by 0 bases and 9 bases, with 18 bases remaining between them. Germline CDR1 and CDR2: LNHDA and SQIVND (reference sequence). The CDR3 sequence is CASSIDQGGVEGPQHF. In nucleotides, the CDR3 is TGTGCCAGTAGTATAGATCAGGGAGGCGTCGAGGGGCCCCAGCATTTT.

The chain uses TRBV9 and TRBJ2-2; 13 nucleotides align to TRBD2. From germline, CDR1 is SGDLS and CDR2 YYNGEE. The CDR3 is 16 residues long. V lost 7 bases and J lost 7; bases outside the gene matches: 10. CDR3 sequence reads: CASGLAGASRGGELFF. The DNA for the CDR3 is TGTGCCAGCGGACTAGCGGGAGCCTCCAGAGGCGGGGAGCTGTTTTTT.

The table lists this clonotype with a few counts. This sequence joins TRBV6-1 and TRBJ2-2; D gene ambiguous. The CDR3 loop spans 15 amino acids. Trimming shortened V by 6 bases and J by 4 bases, and 15 bases separated the two germline ends. Germline V gives CDR1 MNHNS, CDR2 SASEGT. The CDR3 protein is CASSPQRPPTGELFF. DNA of the CDR3: TGTGCCAGCAGCCCCCAGAGGCCCCCCACCGGGGAGCTGTTTTTT.

The rearrangement links TRBV13 to TRBJ2-3; D is unclear. The germline V gene has CDR1 PRHDT and CDR2 FYEKMQ (reference sequence). V gave up 2 bases and J gave up 4 bases, with 4 bases separating them. The CDR3 loop spans 12 amino acids. The CDR3, as DNA: TGTGCCAGCAGCTTACCGGCAGATACGCAGTATTTT. Its protein product is CASSLPADTQYF.